This T cell receptor (beta chain) was recorded in a study of graft-versus-host responses after intestinal transplantation. Using immunoSEQ multiplex PCR, the repertoire was profiled, and TCRdb retains in-frame clones only, with some absent. The top ten clones hold 9.9% of a sample with about 10,000 clones, roughly 90% of them seen once. Notes on this clone: Its antigen remains unidentified.

Germline CDR1 reads SNHLY; CDR2 reads FYNNEI. V was trimmed by 5 bases and J by 1 base, leaving 13 bases between them. This CDR3 region has 15 residues. General study results and limits: Those patients showing graft-donor T cell macrochimerism displayed high graft-versus-host to host-versus-graft clonal ratios in allografts.

This specimen was PBMCs, taken just under 250 days after intestinal transplant. The TCR sequence derives from a human patient who received an intestinal transplant, so some T cells may come from the graft donor. V and J are TRBV2 and TRBJ2-3; tentatively, D is TRBD1 (6 bases). This CDR3 reads CASSPYRARTDTQYF. In DNA form, the CDR3 reads TGTGCCAGCAGTCCATACAGGGCTCGCACAGATACGCAGTATTTT.